Below are 11 T cell receptor beta chains sequenced from a single sample in a study of glioma-infiltrating T cells after dendritic cell vaccination. Specified time point: after dendritic cell vaccination, including at tumor progression/relapse. TCRdb's table, derived via immunoSEQ multiplex PCR, lists solely in-frame clones and lacks some. The sample consists of roughly 100,000 clones, around 90% of them appearing once. The input for sequencing was blood, taken after dendritic cell vaccination. Receptors were obtained from a human donor with glioblastoma.

This chain joins TRBV19 and TRBJ1-1; 7 positions agree with TRBD1. V shed 5 bases and J 0 bases; nucleotides not matched to a gene: 9. Looked up from germline, CDR1 is LNHDA and CDR2 is SQIVND (reference sequence). CDR3 length: 16 residues. CDR3 region: CASSPRQGRVNTEAFF. CDR3 nucleotide sequence: TGTGCCAGTAGTCCTCGACAGGGACGAGTGAACACTGAAGCTTTCTTT.

The CDR3 nucleotides read TGTGCCAGCAGCAAGACCGGACAGAACACTGAAGCTTTCTTT. Encoded protein: CASSKTGQNTEAFF. The rearrangement uses TRBV7-6 and TRBJ1-1; a possible D gene is TRBD1 (5 bases). The V gene lost 5 bases and the J gene lost 1 base, with 11 bases spanning the gap. The germline gives CDR1 SGHVS, CDR2 FNYEAQ. This CDR3 has 14 residues.

The J gene is TRBJ2-3, the V gene TRBV13; D is perhaps TRBD1 (6 bases). CDR3 length: 14 residues. The germline V gene encodes CDR1 PRHDT and CDR2 FYEKMQ (reference sequence). V shed 5 bases and J shed 1 base, with 10 bases lying between them. CDR3 loop: CASSPDRRTDTQYF. DNA for the CDR3: TGTGCCAGCAGCCCGGACAGACGCACAGATACGCAGTATTTT. Variable domain in full (rest from reference TRBV13 and TRBJ2-3): AAGVIQSPRHLIKEKRETATLKCYPIPRHDTVYWYQQGPGQDPQFLISFYEKMQSDKGSIPDRFSAQQFSDYHSELNMSSLELGDSALYFCASSPDRRTDTQYFGPGTRLTVL.

The chain links TRBV7-9 to TRBJ2-1; 7 nucleotides line up with TRBD1. Unmatched junction bases numbered 8, after V lost 4 bases and J lost 2 bases. Germline CDR1 and CDR2: SEHNR and FQNEAQ (reference sequence). This CDR3 is built from 16 residues. The CDR3 nucleotides read TGTGCCAGCAGCTCTATAGACAGGGCAACCTACAATGAGCAGTTCTTC. This codes for CASSSIDRATYNEQFF.

This clone was detected once. The genes are TRBV5-1 and TRBJ1-4, with unresolved D. The CDR3 is 17 amino acids. Germline loops: CDR1 SGHRS, CDR2 YFSETQ. V was clipped by 4 bases and J by 5 bases, with 21 bases between them. The CDR3 DNA follows: TGCGCCAGCAGCCCGATTCTCAATACTCGAATAAATGAAAAACTGTTTTTT. Translated: CASSPILNTRINEKLFF.

The chain has TRBV27 and TRBJ1-2; 12 positions agree with TRBD1. Germline CDR1 and CDR2: MNHEY and SMNVEV (reference sequence). This CDR3 has 17 amino acids. After removal of 5 bases from V and 7 bases from J, the junction contained 14 bases not matched to a gene. The CDR3 is CASSPLRDRGLVGGYTF. CDR3 coding DNA: TGTGCCAGCAGTCCTTTAAGGGACAGGGGGCTCGTTGGTGGCTACACCTTC.

The chain has TRBV6-1 and TRBJ2-2, with TRBD2 matching over 10 bases. There are 15 residues in the CDR3. Trimming at V came to 10 bases and at J to 4 bases, leaving 9 bases not matched to a gene. The germline CDR1 and CDR2 sequences are MNHNS and SASEGT. The CDR3 sequence is CATSSGGAFTGELFF. CDR3 DNA sequence: TGTGCCACTTCCAGCGGGGGGGCCTTCACCGGGGAGCTGTTTTTT.

J is TRBJ2-2 and V is TRBV4-1; tentatively, D is TRBD2 (7 bases). The CDR3 length is 16 residues. V lost 0 bases, J lost 6 bases, and 14 bases lay in between. Germline loops: CDR1 MGHRA, CDR2 YSYEKL. In DNA form, the CDR3 reads TGCGCCAGCAGCCAAGACCGGGGGGCCTTTGCCGGGGAGCTGTTTTTT. This translates into CASSQDRGAFAGELFF.

The chain couples TRBV9 to TRBJ2-5; D uncertain. Trimming took off 0 bases at V and 2 bases at J, with 5 bases between the two ends. CDR1 and CDR2 from the germline V gene are SGDLS and YYNGEE. CDR3 length: 13 amino acids. Here the CDR3 reads CASSVAYQETQYF. CDR3 coding DNA: TGTGCCAGCAGCGTAGCGTATCAAGAGACCCAGTACTTC.

The chain links TRBV4-1 to TRBJ1-2; D is perhaps TRBD1 (5 bases). The ends were cut back, 3 bases at V and 1 base at J, with 12 bases in the middle. The CDR3 spans 15 residues. The V gene's germline CDR1 is MGHRA and CDR2 YSYEKL. In DNA, the CDR3 is TGCGCCAGCAGCCAGACAGCACAGGATAACTATGGCTACACCTTC. It is translated as CASSQTAQDNYGYTF.

V is TRBV18 and J is TRBJ2-1; D may be TRBD2 (6 bases). The length of the CDR3 is 15 residues. Germline CDR1 reads KGHSH; CDR2 reads LQKENI. Trimming shortened V by 6 bases and J by 6 bases, and 18 bases separated the two germline ends. The DNA for the CDR3 is TGTGCCAGCTCCCGCATGGAAGGAGGGAGCAATGAGCAGTTCTTC. Protein sequence: CASSRMEGGSNEQFF.